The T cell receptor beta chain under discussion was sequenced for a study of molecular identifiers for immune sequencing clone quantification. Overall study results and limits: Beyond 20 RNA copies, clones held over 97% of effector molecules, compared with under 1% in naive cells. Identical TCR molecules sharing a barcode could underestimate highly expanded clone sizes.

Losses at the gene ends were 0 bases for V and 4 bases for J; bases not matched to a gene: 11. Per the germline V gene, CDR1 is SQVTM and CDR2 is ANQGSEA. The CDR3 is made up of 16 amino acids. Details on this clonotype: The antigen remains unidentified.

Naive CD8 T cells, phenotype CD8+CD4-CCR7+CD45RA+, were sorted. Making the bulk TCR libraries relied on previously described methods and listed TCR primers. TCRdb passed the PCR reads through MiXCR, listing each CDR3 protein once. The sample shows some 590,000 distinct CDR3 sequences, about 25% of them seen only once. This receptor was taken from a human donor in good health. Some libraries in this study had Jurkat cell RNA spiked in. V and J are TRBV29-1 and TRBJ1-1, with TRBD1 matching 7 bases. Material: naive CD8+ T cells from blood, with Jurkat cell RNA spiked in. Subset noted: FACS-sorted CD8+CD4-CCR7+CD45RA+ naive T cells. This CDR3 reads CSVEDLGGNSATEAFF. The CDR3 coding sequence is TGCAGCGTTGAAGATTTAGGGGGCAATTCTGCCACTGAAGCTTTCTTT. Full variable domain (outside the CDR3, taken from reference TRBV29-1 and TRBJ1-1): SAVISQKPSRDICQRGTSLTIQCQVDSQVTMMFWYRQQPGQSLTLIATANQGSEATYESGFVIDKFPISRPNLTFSTLTVSNMSPEDSSIYLCSVEDLGGNSATEAFFGQGTRLTVV.